The clone carrying this TCR beta chain appeared many times. Its antigen is not known. The CDR3 is made up of 16 amino acids. Unmatched junction bases numbered 10, after V lost 4 bases and J lost 1 base. Germline V gene lookup returns CDR1 SGHKS and CDR2 YYEKEE (reference sequence). From the 5' RACE reads, TCRdb called clonotypes with MiXCR, one entry per CDR3 protein. Of about 40,000 distinct CDR3 sequences listed, approximately 3% were seen once; the top ten hold about 8%. The record originates from a study of neurological immune-mediated disorders. Overall study findings and caveats: It was HTLV-1-associated myelopathy that showed the most TCR clonal expansion, while multiple sclerosis showed the least, falling below healthy controls. A possible signature was seen in one related-CDR3 cluster, into which phylogenetic grouping placed the repertoires of 18 of 34 multiple sclerosis patients. Association of the multiple sclerosis repertoire cluster with clinical or MRI features was not observed for any feature. The absence of shared CDR3 amino acid sequences among expanded clones across subjects suggests private repertoires in all groups.

As for time point: longitudinal time-point 1 (baseline). The receptor comes from a woman aged 60-75 years with multiple sclerosis. The source material was PBMCs. This chain connects TRBV5-5 to TRBJ1-1; 7 positions agree with TRBD1. The CDR3 DNA follows: TGTGCCAGCAGCCTGCACCCGGGACAGAGGAACACTGAAGCTTTCTTT. This translates into CASSLHPGQRNTEAFF.